This T cell receptor beta chain is drawn from a study of shared clonotypes between healthy human individuals. The CDR3 is 13 residues long. Trimming removed 6 bases from V and 0 bases from J, with 10 bases in between. The germline V gene encodes CDR1 SQVTM and CDR2 ANQGSEA. Assay: immunoSEQ multiplex PCR; the TCRdb copy retains only in-frame clones and omits some. The table shows around 2.1 million clones, with more than 90% occurring only once. Sequencing used naive CD4+ T cells sorted from blood. The sample's subset: CD45RA+ positively selected. The origin of this receptor is a man between 18 and 29 years old in good health. J is TRBJ2-3 and V is TRBV29-1; D not resolved. The CDR3 sequence: CSVTTTSTDTQYF. CDR3 nucleotide sequence: TGCAGCGTCACGACAACTAGCACAGATACGCAGTATTTT.